This T cell receptor beta chain was identified in a study of cytomegalovirus exposure and HLA in healthy donors. Researchers ran the PCR with 60 Vbeta and 13 Jbeta primers. Clones were sequenced by immunoSEQ multiplex PCR, and TCRdb holds only the in-frame ones, with some missing. The sample carries roughly 200,000 clones, approximately 12% recorded once. This clone was observed a few times. The CDR3 totals 15 residues. Germline V gene sequence: CDR1 SGHNT, CDR2 YENEEA. Trimming took 2 bases from V and 4 from J, leaving 14 bases between them. The sequenced material came from PBMCs. The chain recombines TRBV11-3 with TRBJ1-2; D unclear. The clonotype comes from a man over 45 in good health and CMV-seropositive. This CDR3 is CASSLIRGGVYGYTF. The DNA of the CDR3 is TGTGCCAGCAGCTTAATACGGGGTGGCGTCTATGGCTACACCTTC.